This T cell receptor (beta chain) appears in the sequencing data of a study of blood T cell repertoires in COVID-19. Here immunoSEQ multiplex PCR was the method, and the copy in TCRdb shows in-frame clones only, minus some. Of a few hundred thousand clones in the sample, around 82% were seen once. The CDR3 spans 14 residues. Germline V gene sequence: CDR1 SGHNT, CDR2 YYREEE (reference sequence). Trimming removed 3 bases at V and 2 bases at J, with 8 bases between. Material for sequencing was peripheral blood. The V gene is TRBV5-4, the J gene TRBJ1-4, with D possibly being TRBD1 (5 bases). The sequence was obtained from a woman between 55 and 75 years old with acute or convalescent COVID-19. Here the CDR3 reads CASSSQGTNEKLFF. The CDR3 DNA reads TGTGCCAGCAGCTCGCAGGGTACTAATGAAAAACTGTTTTTT.